This T cell receptor beta chain was sequenced during a study of regulatory T cells in long-lasting Graves disease. Time point given: newly diagnosed GD, antithyroid drugs for less than 3 months. There was RNA extracted from PBMCs, and the TCR library was made from it. Trimming pared 7 bases from V and 4 bases from J, leaving 12 bases between. This CDR3 region has 13 residues. The germline CDR1 and CDR2 sequences are MDHEN and SYDVKM. Through Arm-PCR of CDR3 regions and iRepertoire HTBI primers, TCR beta libraries were built. TCRdb reprocessed the multiplex PCR reads via MiXCR and lists one record per CDR3 protein. Of approximately 540,000 distinct CDR3 sequences listed, 9.5% to 15% are singletons. The same data also contributed to another study, on T cells in Graves' hyperthyroidism and ophthalmopathy.

This sample comprised peripheral blood mononuclear cells (PBMCs), obtained at new diagnosis, from a patient treated with antithyroid drugs. This TCR was sampled from a woman in her twenties or thirties with Graves disease. V and J are TRBV28 and TRBJ2-3, with unresolved D. In DNA, the CDR3 is TGTGCCAGCAAGGCAGGCGACCCAGATACGCAGTATTTT. This translates into CASKAGDPDTQYF.